Given below is one T cell receptor (beta chain) in context. Its antigen remains unidentified. Per-nucleotide qualities are absent, and no much larger clonotype sits a single base away. A case-control design nested within a healthcare worker cohort in London, UK, was used, with weekly nasopharyngeal swab PCR tests and blood sampling performed. Between 23 and 31 March 2020, the week of the UK lockdown, healthcare workers were enrolled and then followed up weekly for as long as 16 weeks. The germline ends are 12 bases apart after V is trimmed by 3 bases and J by 7 bases. The CDR1 and CDR2 encoded by the germline V gene are SGHRS and YFSETQ. Reading from cysteine to phenylalanine, the CDR3 counts 13 amino acids. Just the 39-base CDR3 DNA is kept, in frame starting at base 1. The library relied on 5' RACE. Instrument on record: NextSeq 500. The TCR library protocol attached unique molecular identifiers to individual cDNA molecules to correct for sequencing error and PCR bias. TCR alpha and beta chains were both sequenced, and the abundances of alpha and beta sequences in each sample were closely correlated with each other. On the authors' methods: Decombinator V4 was used to annotate the V gene, J gene and CDR3 of the TCR sequences. TCRs were defined as expanded if a significant change between any two time points was detected under a Poisson model with p below 0.0001. Abundances of TCRs were expressed as counts per million after normalisation to the total number of TCRs sequenced in each sample. TRAV1-2 paired with TRAJ12, TRAJ20 or TRAJ33 defined MAIT TCRs, while TRAV10 paired with TRAJ18 defined iNKT TCRs. VDJdb, accessed 1 November 2021, was searched for CMV, EBV and SARS-CoV-2 annotated TCRs, excluding TCRs annotated for multiple antigens. TCRdb applied fastp at Q25 and MiXCR to the public reads, then kept only in-frame beta chains. Here each entry gathers all rows of one CDR3 protein and keeps the most common genes and DNA. Here the V and J calls rest on TCRdb's processing, not on the authors' analysis. Counted in this sample were roughly 55,000 distinct CDR3 sequences; about 6.2% of them appeared once. The ten biggest clones cover roughly 3.9% of the sample.

The sample originates from a study of early T cells in non-severe SARS-CoV-2 infection (dated by TCRdb to about 2021). About the full investigation: Bulk RNA from unsorted whole blood was used for TCR sequencing, so alpha and beta chains could not be paired.

Overall study outcomes, separate from this receptor: VDJdb matching was skewed toward anti-spike CD8 responses and likely underestimated virus-specific expansions by missing private and CD4 specificities.

What was sequenced was whole blood. This TCR came from an adult who was a healthcare worker with PCR-confirmed SARS-CoV-2 infection or an uninfected control (not recorded which). The chain links TRBV5-1 with TRBJ2-3; the D gene is tentatively TRBD1 or TRBD2, each matching 7 bases. The DNA sequence is as follows: TGCGCCAGCAGCTGGGGGGGACAGAATACGCAGTATTTT. This encodes CASSWGGQNTQYF.